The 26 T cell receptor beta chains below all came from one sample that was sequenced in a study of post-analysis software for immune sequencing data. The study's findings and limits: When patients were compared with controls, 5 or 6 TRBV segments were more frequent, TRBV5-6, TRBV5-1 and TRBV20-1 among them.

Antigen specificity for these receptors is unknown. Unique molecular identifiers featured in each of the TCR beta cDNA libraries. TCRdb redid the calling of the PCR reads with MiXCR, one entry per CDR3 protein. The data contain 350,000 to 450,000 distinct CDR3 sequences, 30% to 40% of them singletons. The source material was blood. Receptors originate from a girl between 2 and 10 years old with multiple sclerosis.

CDR3 DNA: TGCGCCAGCAGCGCGGGACAGCTCAATGAAAAACTGTTTTTT. Translated, it gives CASSAGQLNEKLFF. The chain links TRBV5-1 to TRBJ1-4, with 7 positions matching TRBD1. This CDR3 has 14 amino acids. V lost 4 bases, J lost 5 bases, and 5 bases stayed unmatched. CDR1 is SGHRS, CDR2 YFSETQ, per germline.

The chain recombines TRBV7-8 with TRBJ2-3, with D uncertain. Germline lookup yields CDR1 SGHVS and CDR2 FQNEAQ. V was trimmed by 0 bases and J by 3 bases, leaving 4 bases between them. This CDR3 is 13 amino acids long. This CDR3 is CASSLAWTDTQYF. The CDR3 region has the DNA TGTGCCAGCAGCTTAGCTTGGACAGATACGCAGTATTTT.

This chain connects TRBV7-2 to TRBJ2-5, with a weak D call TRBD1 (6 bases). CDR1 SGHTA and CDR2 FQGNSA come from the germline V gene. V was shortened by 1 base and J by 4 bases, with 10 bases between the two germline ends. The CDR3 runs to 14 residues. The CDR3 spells CASSLGGGLETQYF. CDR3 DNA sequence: TGTGCCAGCAGCTTAGGTGGGGGCTTAGAGACCCAGTACTTC.

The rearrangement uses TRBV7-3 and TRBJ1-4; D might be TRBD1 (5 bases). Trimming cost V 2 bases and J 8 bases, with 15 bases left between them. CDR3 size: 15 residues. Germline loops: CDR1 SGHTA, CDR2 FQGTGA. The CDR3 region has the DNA TGTGCCAGCAGCTTACGGGCAGGGACTGGAGAAAAACTGTTTTTT. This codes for CASSLRAGTGEKLFF.

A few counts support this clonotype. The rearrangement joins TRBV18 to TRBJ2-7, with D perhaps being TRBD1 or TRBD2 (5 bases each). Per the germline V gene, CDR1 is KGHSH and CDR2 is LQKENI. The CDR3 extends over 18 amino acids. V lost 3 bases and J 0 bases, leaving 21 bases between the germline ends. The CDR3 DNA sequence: TGTGCCAGCTCACCTTTGGGACCCAAGAAATTAAGCTCCTACGAGCAGTACTTC. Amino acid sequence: CASSPLGPKKLSSYEQYF.

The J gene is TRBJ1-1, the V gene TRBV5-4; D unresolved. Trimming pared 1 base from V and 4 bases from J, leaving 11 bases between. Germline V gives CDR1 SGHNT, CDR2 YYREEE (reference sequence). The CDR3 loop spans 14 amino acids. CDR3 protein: CASSLSDFGTEAFF. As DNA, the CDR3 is TGTGCCAGCAGCTTGAGTGATTTCGGCACTGAAGCTTTCTTT.

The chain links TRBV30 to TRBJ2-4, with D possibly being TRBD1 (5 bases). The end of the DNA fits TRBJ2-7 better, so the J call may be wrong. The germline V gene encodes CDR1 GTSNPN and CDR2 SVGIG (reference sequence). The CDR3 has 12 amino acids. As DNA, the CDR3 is TGTGCCTGGAGTCGACAGTTCTACGAGCAGTACTTC. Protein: CAWSRQFYEQYF.

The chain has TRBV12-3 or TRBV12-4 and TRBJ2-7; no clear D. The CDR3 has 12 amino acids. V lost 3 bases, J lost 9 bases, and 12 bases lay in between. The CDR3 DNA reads TGTGCCAGCAGTTTTAACTACCCGGGGCAGTACTTC. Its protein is CASSFNYPGQYF.

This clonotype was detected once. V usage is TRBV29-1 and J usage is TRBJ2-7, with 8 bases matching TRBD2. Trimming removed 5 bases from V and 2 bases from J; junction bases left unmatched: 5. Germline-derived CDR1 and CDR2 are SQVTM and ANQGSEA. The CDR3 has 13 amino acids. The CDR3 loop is CSVRAGGPYEQYF. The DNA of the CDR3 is TGCAGCGTTAGGGCGGGGGGCCCCTACGAGCAGTACTTC.

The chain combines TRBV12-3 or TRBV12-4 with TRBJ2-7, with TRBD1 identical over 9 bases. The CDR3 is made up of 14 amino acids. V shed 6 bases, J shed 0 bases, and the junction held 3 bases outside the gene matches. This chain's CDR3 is CASRRDRDSYEQYF. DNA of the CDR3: TGTGCCAGCAGGCGGGACAGGGACTCCTACGAGCAGTACTTC.

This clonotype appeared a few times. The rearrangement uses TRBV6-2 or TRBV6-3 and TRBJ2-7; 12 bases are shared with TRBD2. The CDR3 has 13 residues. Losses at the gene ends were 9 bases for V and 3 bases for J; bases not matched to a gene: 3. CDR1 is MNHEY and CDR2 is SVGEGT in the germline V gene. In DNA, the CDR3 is TGTGCCAGTCTGGGACTAGCGGGCTACGAGCAGTACTTC. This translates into CASLGLAGYEQYF.

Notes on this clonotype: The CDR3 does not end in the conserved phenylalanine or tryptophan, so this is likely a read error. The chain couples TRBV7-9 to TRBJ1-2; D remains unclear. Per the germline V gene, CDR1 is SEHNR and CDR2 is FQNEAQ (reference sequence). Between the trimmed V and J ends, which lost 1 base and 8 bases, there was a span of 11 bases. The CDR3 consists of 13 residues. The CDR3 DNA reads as TGTGCCAGCAGCTTAGATTATAAAGGCGGCTACACCTGC. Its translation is CASSLDYKGGYTC.

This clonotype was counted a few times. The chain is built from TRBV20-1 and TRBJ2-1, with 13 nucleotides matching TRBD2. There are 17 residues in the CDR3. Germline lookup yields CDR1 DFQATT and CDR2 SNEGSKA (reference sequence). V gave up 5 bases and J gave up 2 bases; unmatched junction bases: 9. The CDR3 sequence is CSAYGTSGIVPYNEQFF. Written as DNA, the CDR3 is TGCAGTGCTTACGGGACTAGCGGGATTGTACCCTACAATGAGCAGTTCTTC.

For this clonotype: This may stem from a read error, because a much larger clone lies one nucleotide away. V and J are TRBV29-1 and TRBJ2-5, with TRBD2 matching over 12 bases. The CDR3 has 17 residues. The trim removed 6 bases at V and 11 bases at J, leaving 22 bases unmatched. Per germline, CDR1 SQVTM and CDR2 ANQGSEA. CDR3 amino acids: CSVGGLAGGFSYNEQYF. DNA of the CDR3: TGCAGCGTCGGCGGGCTAGCGGGGGGGTTCTCCTACAATGAGCAGTACTTC.

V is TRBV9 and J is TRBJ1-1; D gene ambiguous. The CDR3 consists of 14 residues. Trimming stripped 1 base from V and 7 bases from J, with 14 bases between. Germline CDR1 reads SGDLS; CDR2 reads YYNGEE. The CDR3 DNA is TGTGCCAGCAGCGTACAATCTGGAAGGAGTGAAGCTTTCTTT. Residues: CASSVQSGRSEAFF.

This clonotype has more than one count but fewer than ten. The CDR3 here is CATSSVQGGGEETQYF. DNA of the CDR3: TGTGCCACCAGCAGTGTTCAGGGCGGGGGCGAAGAGACCCAGTACTTC. The gene calls are TRBV15 and TRBJ2-5; D perhaps matches TRBD2 (7 bases). With 3 bases removed from V and 3 bases from J, the gap between germline ends came to 17 bases. The CDR3 sequence is 16 residues long. CDR1 is LNHNV, CDR2 YYDKDF, per germline (reference sequence).

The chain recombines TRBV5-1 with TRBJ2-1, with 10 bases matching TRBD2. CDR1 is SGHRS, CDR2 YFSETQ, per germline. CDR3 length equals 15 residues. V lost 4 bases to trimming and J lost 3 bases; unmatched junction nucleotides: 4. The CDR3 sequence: CASSGGTSDYNEQFF. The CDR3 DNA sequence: TGCGCCAGCAGCGGAGGGACTAGCGACTACAATGAGCAGTTCTTC.

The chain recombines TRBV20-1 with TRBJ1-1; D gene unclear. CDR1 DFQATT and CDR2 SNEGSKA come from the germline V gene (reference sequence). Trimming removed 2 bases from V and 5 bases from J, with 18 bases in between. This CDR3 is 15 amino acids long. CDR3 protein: CSARIGAPEVTEAFF. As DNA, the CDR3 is TGCAGTGCTAGAATTGGAGCCCCGGAGGTGACTGAAGCTTTCTTT.

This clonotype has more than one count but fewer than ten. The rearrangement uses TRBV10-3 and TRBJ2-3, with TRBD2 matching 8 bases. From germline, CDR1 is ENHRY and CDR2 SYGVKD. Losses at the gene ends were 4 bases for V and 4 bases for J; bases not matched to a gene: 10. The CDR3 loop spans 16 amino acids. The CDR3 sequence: CAISGGAGAPADTQYF. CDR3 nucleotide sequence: TGTGCCATCAGTGGAGGAGCGGGAGCCCCGGCAGATACGCAGTATTTT.

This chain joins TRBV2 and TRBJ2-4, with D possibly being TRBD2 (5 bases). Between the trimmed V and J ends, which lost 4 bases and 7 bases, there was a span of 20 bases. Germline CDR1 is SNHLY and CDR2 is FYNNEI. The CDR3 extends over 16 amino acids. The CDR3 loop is CASSARSGTRGNIQYF. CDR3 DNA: TGTGCCAGCAGTGCGAGGTCAGGCACCCGAGGGAACATTCAGTACTTC.

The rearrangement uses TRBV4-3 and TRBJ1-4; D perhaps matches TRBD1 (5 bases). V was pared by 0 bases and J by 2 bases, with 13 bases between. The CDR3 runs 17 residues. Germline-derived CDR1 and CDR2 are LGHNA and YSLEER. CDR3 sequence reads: CASSQDIGRATNEKLFF. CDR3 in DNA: TGCGCCAGCAGCCAAGACATCGGCAGGGCTACTAATGAAAAACTGTTTTTT.

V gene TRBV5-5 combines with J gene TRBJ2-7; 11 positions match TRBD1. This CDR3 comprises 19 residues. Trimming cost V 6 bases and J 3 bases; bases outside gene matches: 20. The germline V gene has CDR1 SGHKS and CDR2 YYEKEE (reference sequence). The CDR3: CASTTMRTGTGGSGYEQYF. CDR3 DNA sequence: TGTGCCAGCACCACCATGAGGACCGGGACAGGGGGTAGTGGCTACGAGCAGTACTTC.

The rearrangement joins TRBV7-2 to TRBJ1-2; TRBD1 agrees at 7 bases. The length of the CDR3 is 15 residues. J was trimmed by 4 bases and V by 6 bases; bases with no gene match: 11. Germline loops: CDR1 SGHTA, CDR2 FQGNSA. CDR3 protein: CASREGTAFPYGYTF. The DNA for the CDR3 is TGTGCCAGCAGAGAAGGGACAGCTTTCCCCTATGGCTACACCTTC.

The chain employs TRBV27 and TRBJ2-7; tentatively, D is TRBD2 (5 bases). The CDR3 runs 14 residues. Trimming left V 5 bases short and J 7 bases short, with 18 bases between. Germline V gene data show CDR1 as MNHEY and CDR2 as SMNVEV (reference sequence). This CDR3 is CASSGGRRSREQYF. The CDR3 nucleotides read TGTGCCAGCAGTGGAGGAAGGCGATCAAGGGAGCAGTACTTC.

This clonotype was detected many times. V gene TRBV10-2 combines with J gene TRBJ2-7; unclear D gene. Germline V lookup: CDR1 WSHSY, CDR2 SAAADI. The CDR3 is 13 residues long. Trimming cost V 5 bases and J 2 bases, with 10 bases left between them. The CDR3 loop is CASSLNSPYEQYF. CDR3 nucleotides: TGCGCCAGCAGTTTAAATTCCCCCTACGAGCAGTACTTC.

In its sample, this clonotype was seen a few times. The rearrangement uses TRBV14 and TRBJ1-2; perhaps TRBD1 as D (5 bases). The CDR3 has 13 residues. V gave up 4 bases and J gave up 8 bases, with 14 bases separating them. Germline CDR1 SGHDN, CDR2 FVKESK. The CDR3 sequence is CASSLGRALGYTF. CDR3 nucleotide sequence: TGTGCCAGCAGCCTGGGCAGGGCGTTGGGCTACACCTTC. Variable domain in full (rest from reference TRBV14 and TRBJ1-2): EAGVTQFPSHSVIEKGQTVTLRCDPISGHDNLYWYRRVMGKEIKFLLHFVKESKQDESGMPNNRFLAERTGGTYSTLKVQPAELEDSGVYFCASSLGRALGYTFGSGTRLTVV.